The 8 T cell receptor beta chains below all came from one sample that was sequenced in a study of T cell responses to AZD1222 COVID-19 vaccine. Repertoires were generated with immunoSEQ multiplex PCR, while TCRdb's copy carries only in-frame clones and drops some. The sample has 150,000 to 200,000 clones, roughly 87% seen once. This specimen consisted of peripheral blood, obtained on day 0 of AZD1222 vaccination. The receptor source for this set is an adult in good health.

In its sample, this clone was seen a few times. The genes are TRBV12-3 or TRBV12-4 and TRBJ2-2; perhaps TRBD1 as D (6 bases). Trimming stripped 3 bases from V and 4 bases from J, with 6 bases between. This CDR3 comprises 13 residues. CDR3 coding DNA: TGTGCCAGCAGTTTGGGGGCCACCGGGGAGCTGTTTTTT. It codes for CASSLGATGELFF.

The gene calls are TRBV6-7 and TRBJ1-5, with D perhaps matching TRBD1 (6 bases). TRBV6-7 falls under the ORF class, with uncertain function. This CDR3 region has 15 residues. V was shortened by 0 bases and J by 7 bases, with 13 bases between the two germline ends. CDR3 bases: TGTGCCAGCAGTTACTCACAGGGAAGGAACCAGCCCCAGCATTTT. Translation gives CASSYSQGRNQPQHF.

Only one count was recorded for this clone. This chain uses TRBV18 with TRBJ1-2; D not resolved. Germline V lookup: CDR1 KGHSH, CDR2 LQKENI. CDR3 size: 13 residues. V lost 2 bases, J lost 8 bases, and 12 bases lay in between. For the CDR3, the DNA is TGTGCCAGCTCACCAACCCAGGATTGGGGCTACACCTTC. This codes for CASSPTQDWGYTF.

This sequence joins TRBV30 and TRBJ2-1; the match to TRBD2 covers 8 bases. Trimming at V came to 1 base and at J to 7 bases, leaving 6 bases not matched to a gene. Germline V lookup: CDR1 GTSNPN, CDR2 SVGIG (reference sequence). There are 14 residues in the CDR3. The CDR3: CAWSEGLDLNEQFF. The CDR3 region has the DNA TGTGCCTGGAGTGAGGGACTAGATTTGAATGAGCAGTTCTTC.

The V call is TRBV15, the J call TRBJ2-7; 7 positions match TRBD1. Trimming cost V 5 bases and J 1 base; bases outside gene matches: 8. CDR3 length: 15 residues. CDR1 and CDR2 from the germline V gene are LNHNV and YYDKDF (reference sequence). The CDR3 nucleotides are TGTGCCACCAGCGCTGGGACAGACCCATCCTACGAGCAGTACTTC. Translated: CATSAGTDPSYEQYF.

The chain uses TRBV7-3 and TRBJ2-1; 10 bases match TRBD2. The V gene's germline CDR1 is SGHTA and CDR2 FQGTGA. The V and J ends lost 4 bases and 8 bases, in that order; junction bases with no gene match: 11. The CDR3 runs to 16 residues. Here the CDR3 reads CASSSNGASGSHEQFF. The CDR3 nucleotides are TGTGCCAGCAGCTCCAATGGGGCTAGCGGGAGCCATGAGCAGTTCTTC.

The chain is built from TRBV3-1 (or the pseudogene TRBV3-2) and TRBJ2-7; D is undetermined. This CDR3 contains 14 residues. The ends were cut back, 3 bases at V and 3 bases at J, with 12 bases in the middle. Germline V gene data show CDR1 as LGHDT and CDR2 as YNNKEL (reference sequence). The CDR3 DNA sequence: TGTGCCAGCAGCCAGGGTCAGGCAAACTACGAGCAGTACTTC. The encoded protein is CASSQGQANYEQYF.

This clone was detected only a few times. The genes are TRBV5-4 and TRBJ2-5; possibly TRBD1 or TRBD2 for D (5 bases each). CDR1 is SGHNT, CDR2 YYREEE, per germline (reference sequence). The CDR3 is 18 residues long. Trimming removed 7 bases at V and 3 bases at J, with 28 bases between. CDR3 amino acids: CASQPEPGRRILKETQYF. CDR3 nucleotides: TGTGCCAGCCAACCCGAGCCAGGGAGACGTATATTGAAAGAGACCCAGTACTTC.